A selection of T cell receptor beta chains follows, all from one sample in a study of T-cell memory formation after mild COVID-19. TCRdb passed the 5' RACE reads through MiXCR, listing each CDR3 protein once. This table has under 300,000 distinct CDR3 sequences, roughly 15% appearing once. The sample taken for sequencing was PBMCs or a T cell subset sorted from them (not recorded which). These receptors originate from a man between 18 and 29 years old who had mild COVID-19 (a few samples of this study predate the infection). Cell type and time point are not known. CDR3s include the opening cysteine and the closing phenylalanine or tryptophan. A D gene is named only where the DNA matches it firmly. Rows give clone size only sometimes, using once, few, many, or a class for an expanded clone.

clone_size j_call v_call d_call cdr3_nt cdr3_aa
. TRBJ1-1 TRBV9 . TGTGCCAGCAGCGTAGAGCCCGGACTGAACACTGAAGCTTTCTTT CASSVEPGLNTEAFF
. TRBJ1-1 TRBV20-1 . TGCAGTGTCCCAGGGAAAACTGAAGCTTTCTTT CSVPGKTEAFF
few TRBJ2-7 TRBV6-5 TRBD2 TGTGCCAGCAGGAGGACTAGCGGGCGTTACGAGCAGTACTTC CASRRTSGRYEQYF
. TRBJ1-3 TRBV15 . TGTGCCACCAGCATCCGGACAGCTGGAAACACCATATATTTT CATSIRTAGNTIYF
many TRBJ2-3 TRBV4-3 . TGCGCCAGCAGCCCTAGGGAGACAGATACGCAGTATTTT CASSPRETDTQYF
. TRBJ2-3 TRBV11-3 TRBD1 TGTGCCAGCAGCTTTACAGGGGTTGATACGCAGTATTTT CASSFTGVDTQYF
many TRBJ2-7 TRBV7-8 . TGTGCCAGCAGCCAGCACCAGGGGCCCTCCTACGAGCAGTACTTC CASSQHQGPSYEQYF
few TRBJ1-1 TRBV7-9 . TGTGCCAGCAGCGGATGGGGGGCACGGAGCACTGAAGCTTTCTTT CASSGWGARSTEAFF
. TRBJ2-6 TRBV20-1 . TGCAGTGCTAGACTGTCGGGGAATGGGGCCAACGTCCTGACTTTC CSARLSGNGANVLTF
many TRBJ1-2 TRBV5-1 TRBD1 TGCGCCAGCAGCCCGGGACAGGGAGTGACGTATGGCTACACCTTC CASSPGQGVTYGYTF
. TRBJ1-6 TRBV7-9 TRBD1 TGTGCCAGCAGCGGTGGACAGGGCGGAGATTCACCCCTCCACTTT CASSGGQGGDSPLHF
few TRBJ2-5 TRBV7-2 TRBD1 TGTGCCAGCACCCGCAGGGGGTTGTTGGAGACCCAGTACTTC CASTRRGLLETQYF
few TRBJ1-1 TRBV24-1 . TGTGCCACCAGTGATTTGCAGGGAAGAGAAGCTTTCTTT CATSDLQGREAFF
few TRBJ2-1 TRBV6-1 . TGTGCCAGCGATTCGAACCTTCGGCTCTACAATGAGCAGTTCTTC CASDSNLRLYNEQFF
. TRBJ1-1 TRBV13 . TGTGCCAGCAGCTCGACGGACAGACTGAACACTGAAGCTTTCTTT CASSSTDRLNTEAFF
few TRBJ2-2 TRBV6-5 . TGTGCCAGCAGTTACTCGAATGGGGAGCTGTTTTTT CASSYSNGELFF
. TRBJ1-2 TRBV7-2 TRBD1 TGTGCCAGCAGCTTGGGACAGTTCGGCTACACCTTC CASSLGQFGYTF
. TRBJ2-1 TRBV10-3 TRBD1 TGTGCCATCAGTCACACCCGGGACAGGGAAAAGGAGCAGTTCTTC CAISHTRDREKEQFF
few TRBJ2-3 TRBV20-1 . TGCAGTGCTAGGGCCGGGGGTACGCAGTATTTT CSARAGGTQYF
few TRBJ2-1 TRBV14 . TGTGCCAGCAGCCCCGGACTTGTCAATGAGCAGTTCTTC CASSPGLVNEQFF
. TRBJ2-1 TRBV12-3/TRBV12-4 TRBD2 TGTGCCAGCAGTGCCGGGACTAGCGGGGGGCAGATGTACAATGAGCAGTTCTTC CASSAGTSGGQMYNEQFF
. TRBJ2-5 TRBV29-1 . TGCAGCGTTGGAGCTAGTCAGGAGACCCAGTACTTC CSVGASQETQYF
. TRBJ2-3 TRBV9 . TGTGCCAGCAGCGTTTCCGGGTTTGGCACAGATACGCAGTATTTT CASSVSGFGTDTQYF
. TRBJ2-6 TRBV7-8 . TGTGCCAGCAGCTTAGGGGGGCTTGGGGCCAACGTCCTGACTTTC CASSLGGLGANVLTF
few TRBJ1-2 TRBV12-3/TRBV12-4 . TGTGCCAGCAGTTTATCGGGGTCCTATGGCTACACCTTC CASSLSGSYGYTF
few TRBJ2-5 TRBV11-2 . TGTGCCAGCAGCTCCCGGTCCGACCAAGAGACCCAGTACTTC CASSSRSDQETQYF
few TRBJ2-1 TRBV24-1 . TGTGCCACCAGTGGACGGGGAAGCTCCTACAATGAGCAGTTCTTC CATSGRGSSYNEQFF
. TRBJ2-3 TRBV2 . TGTGCCAGCAAACCGGGGCGCACAGATACGCAGTATTTT CASKPGRTDTQYF
few TRBJ2-3 TRBV5-1 . TGCGCCAGCAGCTTGATAAAAGGGGGTACAGATACGCAGTATTTT CASSLIKGGTDTQYF
few TRBJ2-7 TRBV6-2/TRBV6-3 TRBD2 TGTGCCAGCAGGACCGGGACTAGCGGATCCTACGAGCAGTACTTC CASRTGTSGSYEQYF
. TRBJ1-3 TRBV20-1 . TGCAGTGCTAGGGGGGGGACAACTGGAAACACCATATATTTT CSARGGTTGNTIYF
. TRBJ2-5 TRBV6-2/TRBV6-3 . TGTGCCAGCAGTTACACCAAGACAGCGGGAGAGACCCAGTACTTC CASSYTKTAGETQYF
. TRBJ2-5 TRBV2 . TGTGCCAGCACTCCGGGACCCGAGACCCAGTACTTC CASTPGPETQYF
. TRBJ1-1 TRBV28 . TGTGCCAGCAGTTTTTGGGGTTCGGGGGGGCGAGGCACTGAAGCTTTCTTT CASSFWGSGGRGTEAFF
. TRBJ2-7 TRBV11-2 . TGTGCCAGCAGCTTCGGACTTCCCACCTCCTCCGAGCAGTACTTC CASSFGLPTSSEQYF
few TRBJ1-6 TRBV27 . TGTGCCAGCAGCGAGCGGGGGACACCCCTCCACTTT CASSERGTPLHF
many TRBJ2-2 TRBV4-1 . TGCGCCAGCAGCCAAACCCCTGGGGCGTACACCGGGGAGCTGTTTTTT CASSQTPGAYTGELFF
few TRBJ2-2 TRBV7-6 . TGTGCCAGCAGCTTAGTTGCGGGGGCCCCATCCGGGGAGCTGTTTTTT CASSLVAGAPSGELFF
. TRBJ1-2 TRBV6-1 . TGTGCCAGCGGGGACTATGGCTACACCTTC CASGDYGYTF
few TRBJ1-4 TRBV7-9 . TGTGCCAGCAGCTTAGCGGCTGCTTTTAATGAAAAACTGTTTTTT CASSLAAAFNEKLFF
. TRBJ1-4 TRBV29-1 TRBD1 TGCAGCGTTGAAGATGGGGTAGGACAGGGGAAAGTGTTTTTT CSVEDGVGQGKVFF
many TRBJ2-3 TRBV11-2 . TGTGCCAGCAGCTTAGCGACCCCTCGATATACGCAGTATTTT CASSLATPRYTQYF
. TRBJ1-2 TRBV7-2 . TGTGCCAGCAGCTTATTCGGGCAGTTCGATGGCTACACCTTC CASSLFGQFDGYTF
many TRBJ2-2 TRBV5-6 . TGTGCCAGCAGCTTGTACAAGCCGAACACCGGGGAGCTGTTTTTT CASSLYKPNTGELFF
. TRBJ1-2 TRBV4-1 . TGCGCCAGCAGCCAAGGGCAGGGGCGTGCGGGGGGCTACACCTTC CASSQGQGRAGGYTF
few TRBJ2-3 TRBV7-2 . TGTGCCAGCAGCTTAGCGCAGGGGCTAGTCGCAGATACGCAGTATTTT CASSLAQGLVADTQYF
few TRBJ1-5 TRBV5-4 . TGTGCCAGCAGCTTGTTGGGGAACAATCAGCCCCAGCATTTT CASSLLGNNQPQHF
few TRBJ1-1 TRBV28 TRBD1 TGTGCCAGCAGTCAAGCAGGGGGTTCCACTGAAGCTTTCTTT CASSQAGGSTEAFF
. TRBJ2-1 TRBV2 . TGTGCCAGCAGTATCAGGGATGAGCAGTTCTTC CASSIRDEQFF
few TRBJ1-1 TRBV20-1 . TGCAGTGGTAGGGGGTGGTTAGACACTGAAGCTTTCTTT CSGRGWLDTEAFF
. TRBJ2-5 TRBV7-3 TRBD2 TGTGCCAGCAGCTTATCCAGCGGGGGCGCGCAAGAGACCCAGTACTTC CASSLSSGGAQETQYF